This T cell receptor beta chain was captured in a study of read filtering for tumor transcriptome and immune sequencing. Germline V gene lookup returns CDR1 MGHRA and CDR2 YSYEKL. CDR3 size: 16 residues. Trimming stripped 3 bases from V and 4 bases from J, with 16 bases between. From roughly 400 ng of RNA, a library with molecular barcoded alpha/delta and beta/gamma adaptors was made. Using its own MiXCR run on the reads, TCRdb lists one record per CDR3 protein. The sample holds around 140,000 distinct CDR3 sequences; about 12% are singletons and the top ten take about 8.6%. This clonotype showed up many times.

The gene calls are TRBV4-1 and TRBJ2-1; perhaps D is TRBD1 or TRBD2 (5 bases each). The sequenced sample consisted of a population of CD138-negative cells sorted from bone marrow. The clonotype was recovered from a donor aged 40 or over with multiple myeloma. CDR3 sequence: CASSHPGAARYNEQFF. As DNA, the CDR3 is TGCGCCAGCAGCCACCCCGGGGCAGCGAGGTACAATGAGCAGTTCTTC.